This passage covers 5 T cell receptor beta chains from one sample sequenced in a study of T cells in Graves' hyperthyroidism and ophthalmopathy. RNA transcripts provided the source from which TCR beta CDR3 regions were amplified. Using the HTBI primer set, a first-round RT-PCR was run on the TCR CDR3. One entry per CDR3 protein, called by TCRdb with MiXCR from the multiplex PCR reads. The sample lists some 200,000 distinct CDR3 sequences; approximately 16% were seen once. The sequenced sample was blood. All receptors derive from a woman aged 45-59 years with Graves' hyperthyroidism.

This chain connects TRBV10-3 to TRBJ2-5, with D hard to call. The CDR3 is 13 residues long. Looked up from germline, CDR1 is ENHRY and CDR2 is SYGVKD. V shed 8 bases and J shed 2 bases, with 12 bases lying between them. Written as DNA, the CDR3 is TGTGCCATCGAATCCGGCCTTCAAGAGACCCAGTACTTC. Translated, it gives CAIESGLQETQYF.

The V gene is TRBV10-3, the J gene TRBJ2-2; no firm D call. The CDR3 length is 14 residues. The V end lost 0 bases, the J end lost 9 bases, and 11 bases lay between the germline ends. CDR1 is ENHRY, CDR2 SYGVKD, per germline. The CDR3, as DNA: TGTGCCATCAGTGAGTCCCACCAAAGCCGGGAGCTGTTTTTT. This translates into CAISESHQSRELFF.

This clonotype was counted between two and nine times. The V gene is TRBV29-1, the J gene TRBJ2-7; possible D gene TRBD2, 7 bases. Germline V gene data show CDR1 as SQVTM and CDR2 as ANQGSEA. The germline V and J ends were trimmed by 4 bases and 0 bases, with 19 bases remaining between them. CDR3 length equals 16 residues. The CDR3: CSVGWGGGQSSYEQYF. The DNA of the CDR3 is TGCAGCGTTGGATGGGGGGGGGGACAAAGCTCCTACGAGCAGTACTTC.

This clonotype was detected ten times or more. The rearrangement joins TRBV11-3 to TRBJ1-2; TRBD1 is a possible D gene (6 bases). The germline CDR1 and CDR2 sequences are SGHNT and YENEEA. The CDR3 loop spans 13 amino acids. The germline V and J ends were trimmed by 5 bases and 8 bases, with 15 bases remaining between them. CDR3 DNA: TGTGCCAGCAGCCCTAGACAGGTCGCGGGCTACACCTTC. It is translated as CASSPRQVAGYTF.

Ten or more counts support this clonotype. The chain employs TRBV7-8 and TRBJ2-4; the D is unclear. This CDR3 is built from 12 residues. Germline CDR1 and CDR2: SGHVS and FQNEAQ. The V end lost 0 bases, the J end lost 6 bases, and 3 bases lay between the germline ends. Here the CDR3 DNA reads TGTGCCAGCAGCTTAGCTGGAAACATTCAGTACTTC. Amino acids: CASSLAGNIQYF.